These 10 T cell receptor beta chains originate from one sample sequenced in a study of Tregs in tolerant kidney transplant recipients. Repertoires were generated with immunoSEQ multiplex PCR, while TCRdb's copy carries only in-frame clones and drops some. The sample holds roughly 4,900 clones; 40% are singletons and the top ten take more than 4.5%. For these receptors, no antigen is known. Sequenced: CD8+ T cells from blood cultured with allogeneic cells. These receptors came from a human donor in good health.

In its sample, this clone is large. The V and J genes are TRBV4-1 and TRBJ1-1; D is unresolved. The V gene lost 3 bases and the J gene lost 1 base, with 6 bases spanning the gap. CDR3 size: 13 residues. The V gene's germline CDR1 is MGHRA and CDR2 YSYEKL. This CDR3 is CASSQGRNTEAFF. DNA for the CDR3: TGCGCCAGCAGCCAGGGGAGGAACACTGAAGCTTTCTTT.

Sample share makes this clone medium-sized. The chain is built from TRBV4-3 and TRBJ2-5, with 8 positions matching TRBD1. Germline lookup yields CDR1 LGHNA and CDR2 YSLEER. V was pared by 3 bases and J by 5 bases, with 14 bases of the junction left unmatched. The CDR3 sequence is 17 residues long. The DNA for the CDR3 is TGCGCCAGCAGCCACTCGTGGGGGGCAGGGGGCTGGGAGACCCAGTACTTC. Residues: CASSHSWGAGGWETQYF.

The chain is built from TRBV7-9 and TRBJ1-1; 8 positions agree with TRBD1. In germline, CDR1 is SEHNR, CDR2 FQNEAQ (reference sequence). Trimming at V came to 5 bases and at J to 1 base, leaving 6 bases not matched to a gene. The CDR3 consists of 15 residues. Here the CDR3 DNA reads TGTGCCAGCAGCGAAGCCACAGGGGGGAACACTGAAGCTTTCTTT. This codes for CASSEATGGNTEAFF.

The chain recombines TRBV11-3 with TRBJ2-2, with 9 positions matching TRBD2. J gave up 8 bases and V 5 bases, and 9 bases lay outside the gene matches. CDR3 length equals 15 residues. CDR1 and CDR2 (germline): SGHNT, YENEEA. The CDR3 here is CASSPGQREAGELFF. CDR3 DNA: TGTGCCAGCAGCCCAGGACAGCGGGAGGCGGGGGAGCTGTTTTTT.

This clone is medium-sized (0.01 to 0.1%). This chain links TRBV30 with TRBJ1-1; D unresolved. Trimming cost V 4 bases and J 7 bases, with 10 bases left between them. Germline CDR1 GTSNPN, CDR2 SVGIG (reference sequence). The CDR3 has 11 residues. This CDR3 is CAWTDVVEAFF. Here the CDR3 DNA reads TGTGCCTGGACAGATGTTGTTGAAGCTTTCTTT.

J is TRBJ2-5 and V is TRBV6-1, with 8 bases that match TRBD1. The DNA end is more similar to TRBJ2-7, so the J call may be wrong. The germline V gene has CDR1 MNHNS and CDR2 SASEGT. The CDR3 contains 15 residues. CDR3 in amino acids: CASSGLRTGIYEQYF. The CDR3 nucleotides are TGTGCCAGCAGTGGCCTCAGGACAGGGATCTACGAGCAGTACTTC.

V is TRBV6-1 and J is TRBJ2-2, with 7 positions matching TRBD1. J lost 5 bases, V lost 4 bases, and 1 base had no gene match. The CDR3 covers 13 residues. The germline gives CDR1 MNHNS, CDR2 SASEGT. The DNA for the CDR3 is TGTGCCAGCAGTGTACAGGGGACCGGGGAGCTGTTTTTT. Translated, it gives CASSVQGTGELFF.

This chain uses TRBV4-2 with TRBJ2-1, with 9 bases that match TRBD2. V lost 4 bases and J lost 6; bases outside the gene matches: 13. This CDR3 comprises 17 residues. Germline CDR1 LGHNA, CDR2 YNFKEQ. The CDR3, as DNA: TGTGCCAGCAGCCCACTTCAGGTAGCGGGAGTGAGCAATGAGCAGTTCTTC. It is translated as CASSPLQVAGVSNEQFF.

The chain links TRBV6-1 to TRBJ1-5; perhaps TRBD1 as D (5 bases). Per germline, CDR1 MNHNS and CDR2 SASEGT. This CDR3 contains 14 residues. Trimming left V 5 bases short and J 3 bases short, with 11 bases between. DNA of the CDR3: TGTGCCAGCAGTTATGAAGGGGCCAATCAGCCCCAGCATTTT. Translated, it gives CASSYEGANQPQHF.

The V call is TRBV9, the J call TRBJ2-2; D might be TRBD1 (6 bases). The CDR3 covers 15 residues. Germline loops: CDR1 SGDLS, CDR2 YYNGEE. V was trimmed by 5 bases and J by 0 bases, leaving 11 bases between them. CDR3 sequence reads: CASRSGTTNTGELFF. The DNA of the CDR3 is TGTGCCAGCAGATCCGGGACAACGAACACCGGGGAGCTGTTTTTT.